This TCR beta chain was sequenced during a study of T cells after yellow fever vaccination. Overall study results and limits: Repertoires obtained by FACS sorting could include abundant clonotypes that entered as contaminants from the bulk population. The booster saw the reappearance of most primary-vaccination clones (roughly 96% CD4, 88% CD8). Some clonotypes were seen in both the CD4 and the CD8 compartments. These made up a small share and likely arose from convergent recombination.

TCRdb processed the 5' RACE reads anew with MiXCR; each CDR3 protein has one entry. This sample has approximately 150,000 distinct CDR3 sequences, with approximately 6.2% found just once. The CDR3 loop spans 15 amino acids. The V and J ends lost 1 base and 7 bases respectively, with 15 bases between them. Germline CDR1 reads SGHVS; CDR2 reads FNYEAQ. This clonotype was seen repeatedly, ten times or more. The antigen is unknown. The specimen was CD4+ T cells sorted from PBMCs, collected on the day of the first yellow fever vaccination. The rearrangement uses TRBV7-6 and TRBJ2-3, with a possible D match to TRBD1 (6 bases). The sequence derives from a man between 18 and 35 years old who received the YFV17D yellow fever vaccine. CDR3: CASSLGQASQNTQYF. For the CDR3, the DNA is TGTGCCAGCAGCTTAGGACAGGCCTCCCAAAATACGCAGTATTTT. The full variable domain, rest sourced from reference TRBV7-6 and TRBJ2-3, is GAGVSQSPRYKVTKRGQDVALRCDPISGHVSLYWYRQALGQGPEFLTYFNYEAQQDKSGLPNDRFSAERPEGSISTLTIQRTEQRDSAMYRCASSLGQASQNTQYFGPGTRLTVL.